This entry features one T cell receptor beta chain sequence. Sequencing was performed with immunoSEQ multiplex PCR; in TCRdb, only in-frame clones are kept and a portion is missing. The sample has roughly 120,000 clones; approximately 83% are singletons. The source of the sample is a study of T cell responses to AZD1222 COVID-19 vaccine. V lost 0 bases to trimming and J lost 6 bases; unmatched junction nucleotides: 9. From germline, CDR1 is MNHEY and CDR2 SVGAGI. There are 16 residues in the CDR3. The rearrangement links TRBV6-5 to TRBJ2-7; 9 bases match TRBD2. The origin of this receptor is an adult in good health. Sequenced material: peripheral blood, taken on day 0 of AZD1222 vaccination. CDR3 loop: CASSYSVAGEGVEQYF. DNA for the CDR3: TGTGCCAGCAGTTACTCGGTAGCGGGAGAGGGGGTCGAGCAGTACTTC.